A selection of T cell receptor beta chains follows, all from one sample in a study of cytomegalovirus exposure and HLA in healthy donors. The method was immunoSEQ multiplex PCR; TCRdb's version includes in-frame clones alone and lacks a portion of them. The sample carries about 140,000 clones, roughly four fifths recorded once. Sequencing was carried out using PBMCs. All receptors derive from a woman aged 40 to 49 in good health and CMV-seronegative. Each CDR3 is given with its conserved first and last residue. A D gene is named only where the DNA matches it firmly. Not every row has a clone size; where given, it reads once, few, many or a size class.

d_call: TRBD1
v_call: TRBV5-8
j_call: TRBJ1-1
clone_size: .
cdr3_aa: CASSSDRGTEAFF
cdr3_nt: TGTGCCAGCAGTTCGGACAGGGGGACTGAAGCTTTCTTT

d_call: TRBD1
v_call: TRBV6-5
j_call: TRBJ1-1
clone_size: .
cdr3_aa: CASRPPGGQGTEAFF
cdr3_nt: TGTGCCAGCAGACCCCCAGGGGGACAGGGAACTGAAGCTTTCTTT

d_call: .
v_call: TRBV7-9
j_call: TRBJ1-2
clone_size: few
cdr3_aa: CASSLVADHYGYTF
cdr3_nt: TGTGCCAGCAGCTTAGTTGCAGATCACTATGGCTACACCTTC

d_call: .
v_call: TRBV9
j_call: TRBJ2-2
clone_size: .
cdr3_aa: CASSIPEGHQENTGELFF
cdr3_nt: TGTGCCAGCAGCATCCCAGAAGGACACCAGGAGAACACCGGGGAGCTGTTTTTT

d_call: TRBD1
v_call: TRBV10-3
j_call: TRBJ1-1
clone_size: .
cdr3_aa: CAISGYRGRNTEAFF
cdr3_nt: TGTGCCATCAGTGGGTACAGGGGGCGGAACACTGAAGCTTTCTTT

d_call: TRBD1
v_call: TRBV4-3
j_call: TRBJ1-2
clone_size: few
cdr3_aa: CASSQNPGQGRYGYTF
cdr3_nt: TGCGCCAGCAGCCAAAACCCGGGACAGGGAAGGTATGGCTACACCTTC

d_call: .
v_call: TRBV7-9
j_call: TRBJ1-1
clone_size: .
cdr3_aa: CASSAQRTEAFF
cdr3_nt: TGTGCCAGCAGCGCCCAGCGCACTGAAGCTTTCTTT

d_call: TRBD1
v_call: TRBV11-2
j_call: TRBJ2-1
clone_size: .
cdr3_aa: CASSKTGGDSYNEQFF
cdr3_nt: TGTGCCAGCAGTAAAACAGGGGGCGACTCCTACAATGAGCAGTTCTTC

d_call: TRBD1
v_call: TRBV6-6
j_call: TRBJ1-4
clone_size: .
cdr3_aa: CASSSRDRNEKLFF
cdr3_nt: TGTGCCAGCAGTTCCCGGGACAGAAATGAAAAACTGTTTTTT

d_call: .
v_call: TRBV7-8
j_call: TRBJ1-2
clone_size: .
cdr3_aa: CASSFGRLLNYGYTF
cdr3_nt: TGTGCCAGCAGCTTTGGTAGATTGCTCAACTATGGCTACACCTTC

d_call: .
v_call: TRBV5-6
j_call: TRBJ1-1
clone_size: .
cdr3_aa: CASSLDREWTEAFF
cdr3_nt: TGTGCCAGCAGCTTGGACAGGGAGTGGACTGAAGCTTTCTTT

d_call: TRBD2
v_call: TRBV7-7
j_call: TRBJ2-3
clone_size: .
cdr3_aa: CASSPGLAETDTQYF
cdr3_nt: TGTGCTAGCAGCCCGGGACTAGCTGAGACAGATACGCAGTATTTT

d_call: .
v_call: TRBV7-2
j_call: TRBJ1-6
clone_size: once
cdr3_aa: CASSPPGTYNSPLHF
cdr3_nt: TGTGCCAGCAGCCCACCGGGGACCTATAATTCACCCCTCCACTTT

d_call: .
v_call: TRBV4-3
j_call: TRBJ2-5
clone_size: few
cdr3_aa: CASSQEEGGPRAQYF
cdr3_nt: TGCGCCAGCAGCCAGGAAGAAGGAGGGCCCCGGGCCCAGTACTTC

d_call: TRBD1
v_call: TRBV5-6
j_call: TRBJ2-1
clone_size: .
cdr3_aa: CASSLGGGAVDEQFF
cdr3_nt: TGTGCCAGCAGCTTGGGAGGGGGCGCAGTCGATGAGCAGTTCTTC

d_call: TRBD2
v_call: TRBV7-2
j_call: TRBJ2-1
clone_size: .
cdr3_aa: CASSFFREANEQFF
cdr3_nt: TGTGCCAGCAGCTTTTTTCGGGAGGCCAATGAGCAGTTCTTC

d_call: .
v_call: TRBV9
j_call: TRBJ1-1
clone_size: .
cdr3_aa: CASSVESGDTEAFF
cdr3_nt: TGTGCCAGCAGCGTAGAGTCGGGGGACACTGAAGCTTTCTTT

d_call: TRBD1
v_call: TRBV9
j_call: TRBJ2-7
clone_size: .
cdr3_aa: CASSVGSGTGPYEQYF
cdr3_nt: TGTGCCAGCAGCGTGGGATCCGGGACAGGCCCCTACGAGCAGTACTTC

d_call: .
v_call: TRBV13
j_call: TRBJ1-4
clone_size: .
cdr3_aa: CASSLGREKLFF
cdr3_nt: TGTGCCAGCAGCTTAGGCCGGGAAAAACTGTTTTTT

d_call: .
v_call: TRBV14
j_call: TRBJ1-1
clone_size: few
cdr3_aa: CASSPFPGGSEAFF
cdr3_nt: TGTGCCAGCAGCCCCTTTCCGGGGGGGTCGGAAGCTTTCTTT

d_call: TRBD1
v_call: TRBV2
j_call: TRBJ2-1
clone_size: .
cdr3_aa: CASSTRQGLSSYNEQFF
cdr3_nt: TGTGCCAGCAGTACCCGACAGGGCCTAAGCTCCTACAATGAGCAGTTCTTC

d_call: TRBD1
v_call: TRBV5-4
j_call: TRBJ1-2
clone_size: .
cdr3_aa: CASSLGGTGSQGYTF
cdr3_nt: TGTGCCAGCAGCTTGGGGGGGACAGGGAGCCAGGGCTACACCTTC

d_call: TRBD1
v_call: TRBV18
j_call: TRBJ1-3
clone_size: few
cdr3_aa: CASSPRGPSFSGNTIYF
cdr3_nt: TGTGCCAGCTCACCCAGGGGGCCCTCCTTCTCTGGAAACACCATATATTTT

d_call: TRBD1
v_call: TRBV13
j_call: TRBJ1-1
clone_size: .
cdr3_aa: CASSFTGGRTEAFF
cdr3_nt: TGTGCCAGCAGCTTTACAGGGGGGCGCACTGAAGCTTTCTTT

d_call: .
v_call: TRBV28
j_call: TRBJ1-2
clone_size: .
cdr3_aa: CASSPGGRGNYGYTF
cdr3_nt: TGTGCCAGCAGTCCCGGAGGGAGGGGGAACTATGGCTACACCTTC

d_call: TRBD1
v_call: TRBV6-5
j_call: TRBJ1-2
clone_size: .
cdr3_aa: CASSRTGGGYGYTF
cdr3_nt: TGTGCCAGCAGTCGGACAGGGGGCGGCTATGGCTACACCTTC

d_call: .
v_call: TRBV13
j_call: TRBJ1-2
clone_size: .
cdr3_aa: CASSSGRNYGYTF
cdr3_nt: TGTGCCAGCAGCTCAGGGAGAAACTATGGCTACACCTTC

d_call: .
v_call: TRBV28
j_call: TRBJ1-6
clone_size: .
cdr3_aa: CASTSGSYNSPLHF
cdr3_nt: TGTGCCAGCACCTCAGGCTCCTATAATTCACCCCTCCACTTT

d_call: TRBD1
v_call: TRBV5-5
j_call: TRBJ1-6
clone_size: .
cdr3_aa: CASSGTGNNSPLHF
cdr3_nt: TGTGCCAGTAGTGGGACAGGGAATAATTCACCCCTCCACTTT

d_call: .
v_call: TRBV5-4
j_call: TRBJ1-2
clone_size: .
cdr3_aa: CASSWGVGSHYGYTF
cdr3_nt: TGTGCCAGCAGTTGGGGCGTGGGGTCGCACTATGGCTACACCTTC

d_call: TRBD1
v_call: TRBV10-3
j_call: TRBJ1-6
clone_size: .
cdr3_aa: CATTGGSDSPLHF
cdr3_nt: TGTGCCACGACAGGGGGAAGTGATTCACCCCTCCACTTT

d_call: TRBD1
v_call: TRBV19
j_call: TRBJ1-2
clone_size: .
cdr3_aa: CASRRSDRGRSYGYTF
cdr3_nt: TGTGCCAGTAGGCGATCGGACAGGGGGCGTTCGTATGGCTACACCTTC

d_call: .
v_call: TRBV7-8
j_call: TRBJ1-4
clone_size: .
cdr3_aa: CASSLVGGRREKLFF
cdr3_nt: TGTGCCAGCAGCTTAGTGGGGGGACGAAGAGAAAAACTGTTTTTT

d_call: .
v_call: TRBV18
j_call: TRBJ1-5
clone_size: .
cdr3_aa: CASSPFRGLDQPQHF
cdr3_nt: TGTGCCAGCTCACCGTTCAGGGGTCTGGATCAGCCCCAGCATTTT

d_call: .
v_call: TRBV28
j_call: TRBJ1-1
clone_size: .
cdr3_aa: CASSLSGGANTEAFF
cdr3_nt: TGTGCCAGCAGTTTATCGGGAGGGGCGAACACTGAAGCTTTCTTT

d_call: .
v_call: TRBV7-2
j_call: TRBJ2-1
clone_size: .
cdr3_aa: CASSLVSGRDNEQFF
cdr3_nt: TGTGCCAGCAGCTTAGTCTCTGGTAGAGACAATGAGCAGTTCTTC

d_call: .
v_call: TRBV6-1
j_call: TRBJ2-7
clone_size: .
cdr3_aa: CASSERDTLYEQYF
cdr3_nt: TGTGCCAGCAGTGAAAGGGACACCCTCTACGAGCAGTACTTC

d_call: .
v_call: TRBV5-6
j_call: TRBJ1-2
clone_size: .
cdr3_aa: CASSLDRTNYGYTF
cdr3_nt: TGTGCCAGCAGCTTGGACAGGACCAACTATGGCTACACCTTC

d_call: .
v_call: TRBV6-5
j_call: TRBJ1-1
clone_size: few
cdr3_aa: CASSTSLNTEAFF
cdr3_nt: TGTGCCAGCAGTACATCTTTGAACACTGAAGCTTTCTTT

d_call: .
v_call: TRBV5-1
j_call: TRBJ2-3
clone_size: .
cdr3_aa: CASSLWLGGGTDTQYF
cdr3_nt: TGCGCCAGCAGCCTGTGGTTGGGCGGGGGCACAGATACGCAGTATTTT

d_call: .
v_call: TRBV6-4
j_call: TRBJ1-6
clone_size: .
cdr3_aa: CASSQVSSYNSPLHF
cdr3_nt: TGTGCCAGCAGTCAGGTCAGCTCCTATAATTCACCCCTCCACTTT

d_call: .
v_call: TRBV4-3
j_call: TRBJ2-7
clone_size: .
cdr3_aa: CASSQDDGGLNYEQYF
cdr3_nt: TGCGCCAGCAGCCAAGACGACGGGGGTCTAAACTACGAGCAGTACTTC

d_call: TRBD2
v_call: TRBV5-1
j_call: TRBJ2-2
clone_size: .
cdr3_aa: CASSPPGLAGYTGELFF
cdr3_nt: TGCGCCAGCAGTCCCCCCGGACTAGCGGGGTACACCGGGGAGCTGTTTTTT

d_call: .
v_call: TRBV5-6
j_call: TRBJ1-2
clone_size: .
cdr3_aa: CASSLAGDNYGYTF
cdr3_nt: TGTGCCAGCAGCTTGGCCGGGGATAACTATGGCTACACCTTC

d_call: TRBD1
v_call: TRBV6-1
j_call: TRBJ1-1
clone_size: .
cdr3_aa: CASSPGTGFPEAFF
cdr3_nt: TGTGCCAGCAGTCCCGGGACAGGGTTCCCTGAAGCTTTCTTT

d_call: .
v_call: TRBV28
j_call: TRBJ1-2
clone_size: .
cdr3_aa: CASSLRQNYGYTF
cdr3_nt: TGTGCCAGCAGTTTACGACAAAACTATGGCTACACCTTC

d_call: .
v_call: TRBV6-1
j_call: TRBJ1-1
clone_size: .
cdr3_aa: CASDPGGFSNTEAFF
cdr3_nt: TGTGCCAGCGACCCCGGGGGGTTCTCGAACACTGAAGCTTTCTTT

d_call: .
v_call: TRBV11-2
j_call: TRBJ1-1
clone_size: .
cdr3_aa: CASSRDPGSDTEAFF
cdr3_nt: TGTGCCAGCAGCCGGGATCCAGGTAGCGACACTGAAGCTTTCTTT

d_call: .
v_call: TRBV6-1
j_call: TRBJ1-1
clone_size: .
cdr3_aa: CASSLSRGLNTEAFF
cdr3_nt: TGTGCCAGCAGTTTATCCAGGGGCTTGAACACTGAAGCTTTCTTT

d_call: .
v_call: TRBV5-6
j_call: TRBJ1-1
clone_size: .
cdr3_aa: CASSLQGNTEAFF
cdr3_nt: TGTGCCAGCAGTTTACAGGGGAACACTGAAGCTTTCTTT

d_call: TRBD1
v_call: TRBV5-1
j_call: TRBJ2-5
clone_size: .
cdr3_aa: CASSHGTGEETQYF
cdr3_nt: TGCGCCAGCAGCCACGGGACAGGGGAAGAGACCCAGTACTTC

d_call: TRBD1
v_call: TRBV7-6
j_call: TRBJ2-3
clone_size: .
cdr3_aa: CASSLASGQGLDTQYF
cdr3_nt: TGTGCCAGCAGCTTAGCATCTGGACAGGGGCTAGATACGCAGTATTTT

d_call: .
v_call: TRBV19
j_call: TRBJ2-5
clone_size: once
cdr3_aa: CASSIGGKETQYF
cdr3_nt: TGTGCCAGTAGTATAGGAGGGAAAGAGACCCAGTACTTC

d_call: .
v_call: TRBV4-2
j_call: TRBJ1-2
clone_size: .
cdr3_aa: CASSPSKQEGYTF
cdr3_nt: TGTGCCAGCAGCCCCTCCAAACAGGAAGGCTACACCTTC